These 27 T cell receptor beta chains originate from one sample sequenced in a study of T cell changes during pregnancy in multiple sclerosis. Clones were sequenced by immunoSEQ multiplex PCR, and TCRdb holds only the in-frame ones, with some missing. The sample lists about 110,000 clones; roughly 92% were seen once. This sample comprised peripheral blood, obtained after pregnancy. The source is a female donor with multiple sclerosis, enrolled in a pregnancy study.

V gene TRBV7-9 combines with J gene TRBJ1-2; D perhaps matches TRBD1 (6 bases). There are 16 residues in the CDR3. Trimming cost V 2 bases and J 7 bases, with 20 bases left between them. Germline V gene sequence: CDR1 SEHNR, CDR2 FQNEAQ (reference sequence). CDR3 DNA sequence: TGTGCCAGCAGCTTACGCCGAGTTGGGGGGGGCATTGGCTACACCTTC. Translation: CASSLRRVGGGIGYTF. The full variable domain, with the rest looked up from reference TRBV7-9 and TRBJ1-2, is DTGVSQNPRHKITKRGQNVTFRCDPISEHNRLYWYRQTLGQGPEFLTYFQNEAQLEKSRLLSDRFSAERPKGSFSTLEIQRTEQGDSAMYLCASSLRRVGGGIGYTFGSGTRLTVV.

Only a few counts were recorded for this clone. The chain joins TRBV2 to TRBJ2-5, with D perhaps TRBD2 (7 bases). Germline V gene sequence: CDR1 SNHLY, CDR2 FYNNEI. The V end lost 0 bases, the J end lost 5 bases, and 13 bases lay between the germline ends. This CDR3 has 15 amino acids. The CDR3 DNA is TGTGCCAGCAGTGAAGCTCGCGGGGGCCTGGAGACCCAGTACTTC. The encoded protein is CASSEARGGLETQYF.

The chain employs TRBV11-2 and TRBJ1-5; TRBD1 is a possible D gene (6 bases). Germline CDR1 SGHAT, CDR2 FQNNGV. The CDR3 is 13 amino acids. The V end was cut by 5 bases, the J end by 5 bases, with 10 bases between. CDR3 sequence: CASSGTYYQPQHF. The DNA of the CDR3 is TGTGCCAGCAGCGGGACATATTATCAGCCCCAGCATTTT. The full variable domain, rest sourced from reference TRBV11-2 and TRBJ1-5, is EAGVAQSPRYKIIEKRQSVAFWCNPISGHATLYWYQQILGQGPKLLIQFQNNGVVDDSQLPKDRFSAERLKGVDSTLKIQPAKLEDSAVYLCASSGTYYQPQHFGDGTRLSIL.

The chain couples TRBV2 to TRBJ1-6; unclear D gene. V shed 0 bases and J shed 7 bases, with 13 bases lying between them. This CDR3 comprises 16 residues. Germline loops: CDR1 SNHLY, CDR2 FYNNEI. CDR3 in amino acids: CASSEAPTETNSPLHF. The CDR3 nucleotides are TGTGCCAGCAGTGAAGCCCCGACTGAAACAAATTCACCCCTCCACTTT.

The sample holds one count of this clone. This chain joins TRBV7-8 and TRBJ1-1; tentatively, D is TRBD1 (6 bases). This CDR3 spans 15 amino acids. Germline V gene sequence: CDR1 SGHVS, CDR2 FQNEAQ. V was shortened by 5 bases and J by 2 bases, with 15 bases between the two germline ends. The CDR3, as DNA: TGTGCCAGCAGCGCCCACGGACAGCCTAACACTGAAGCTTTCTTT. Its protein product is CASSAHGQPNTEAFF.

This clone was observed once. This chain joins TRBV30 and TRBJ2-1, with 8 bases fitting TRBD2. The CDR3 is made up of 13 amino acids. The germline gives CDR1 GTSNPN, CDR2 SVGIG (reference sequence). V lost 7 bases and J lost 9; bases outside the gene matches: 11. CDR3 amino acids: CALTGGALGEQFF. CDR3 DNA sequence: TGTGCCTTAACGGGGGGGGCCCTCGGTGAGCAGTTCTTC.

V and J are TRBV15 and TRBJ2-1, with 7 bases fitting TRBD1. Trimming at V came to 2 bases and at J to 1 base, leaving 2 bases not matched to a gene. CDR1 and CDR2 (germline): LNHNV, YYDKDF (reference sequence). CDR3 size: 15 residues. CDR3 in amino acids: CATSRQGVSYNEQFF. CDR3 DNA: TGTGCCACCAGCAGACAGGGGGTTTCCTACAATGAGCAGTTCTTC.

V gene TRBV19 combines with J gene TRBJ1-1; D remains unclear. The CDR3 contains 15 residues. V was cut by 1 base and J by 10 bases, with 19 bases left in between. Germline V gene data show CDR1 as LNHDA and CDR2 as SQIVND (reference sequence). Here the CDR3 reads CASSIVGIRPGGAFF. The CDR3 nucleotides read TGTGCCAGTAGTATAGTCGGGATCCGACCGGGCGGAGCTTTCTTT.

The genes are TRBV13 and TRBJ2-5, with D perhaps TRBD2 (6 bases). Germline V gene sequence: CDR1 PRHDT, CDR2 FYEKMQ (reference sequence). This CDR3 has 15 residues. The germline V and J ends were trimmed by 8 bases and 2 bases, with 18 bases remaining between them. DNA for the CDR3: TGTGCCAGCGACTCATGCCGGGGGTGGCAAGAGACCCAGTACTTC. This gives the protein CASDSCRGWQETQYF.

This rearrangement joins TRBV6-1 to TRBJ2-3, with 9 bases lining up with TRBD2. CDR1 and CDR2 from the germline V gene are MNHNS and SASEGT. The CDR3 spans 14 residues. V was pared by 3 bases and J by 3 bases, with 1 base of the junction left unmatched. The CDR3 is CASSEGLATDTQYF. CDR3 in DNA: TGTGCCAGCAGTGAGGGACTAGCTACAGATACGCAGTATTTT.

The chain has TRBV11-2 and TRBJ2-1, with 11 bases identical to TRBD1. CDR1 is SGHAT and CDR2 is FQNNGV in the germline V gene. V lost 5 bases to trimming and J lost 9 bases; unmatched junction nucleotides: 6. The CDR3 covers 14 residues. The CDR3 DNA sequence: TGTGCCAGCAGCCTGGGACAGGGGGGACCTGAGCAGTTCTTC. It yields the protein CASSLGQGGPEQFF.

The chain joins TRBV11-2 to TRBJ2-1, with 7 bases identical to TRBD1. The CDR3 length is 14 residues. Germline V gives CDR1 SGHAT, CDR2 FQNNGV. Unmatched junction bases numbered 2, after V lost 1 base and J lost 5 bases. In DNA form, the CDR3 reads TGTGCCAGCAGCTTAGCGACAGGGAACAATGAGCAGTTCTTC. It encodes CASSLATGNNEQFF.

The chain has TRBV6-1 and TRBJ2-4; the match to TRBD1 covers 7 bases. J gave up 2 bases and V 0 bases, and 7 bases lay outside the gene matches. Germline values: CDR1 MNHNS, CDR2 SASEGT. This CDR3 is built from 17 residues. Here the CDR3 DNA reads TGTGCCAGCAGTGAAGCGCCGACAGGGTGGACCAAAAACATTCAGTACTTC. This gives the protein CASSEAPTGWTKNIQYF.

For this clone: The DNA is left out, because the CDR3 cannot be placed on it with certainty; the CDR3 is given as TCRdb lists it. The chain couples TRBV5-1 to TRBJ1-5; no check of the table's D call, TRBD1, against the DNA was made. With termini counted, the CDR3 has 14 amino acids. Germline V lookup: CDR1 SGHRS, CDR2 YFSETQ. The CDR3 loop reads CASSFGPGGQPQHF.

The chain employs TRBV9 and TRBJ2-7; TRBD2 might be the D (5 bases). Germline values: CDR1 SGDLS, CDR2 YYNGEE. V shed 0 bases and J shed 0 bases, with 10 bases lying between them. The CDR3 runs to 15 residues. The chain's CDR3 is CASSVEGASSYEQYF. In nucleotides, the CDR3 is TGTGCCAGCAGCGTAGAGGGAGCCAGCTCCTACGAGCAGTACTTC.

The rearrangement joins TRBV4-1 to TRBJ2-7; D may be TRBD1 (5 bases). Germline V gives CDR1 MGHRA, CDR2 YSYEKL. The CDR3 covers 15 residues. Between the trimmed V and J ends, which lost 0 bases and 6 bases, there was a span of 15 bases. The CDR3 bases are TGCGCCAGCAGCCAAGAGTTACAGGACCACGCCGAGCAGTACTTC. Amino acid sequence: CASSQELQDHAEQYF.

The chain joins TRBV4-2 to TRBJ2-1, with 10 bases that match TRBD1. CDR1 LGHNA and CDR2 YNFKEQ come from the germline V gene. The V and J ends lost 0 bases and 6 bases, in that order; junction bases with no gene match: 20. The CDR3 covers 21 residues. The CDR3 DNA reads TGTGCCAGCAGCCAAGACCGGCCGACAGGGGGCGGGGGTCGGGACAGCAATGAGCAGTTCTTC. Residues: CASSQDRPTGGGGRDSNEQFF.

This chain links TRBV27 with TRBJ2-7, with 13 bases fitting TRBD2. Trimming took 5 bases from V and 2 from J; bases not matched to a gene: 0. The CDR3 is 14 amino acids. The germline V gene has CDR1 MNHEY and CDR2 SMNVEV (reference sequence). The CDR3 sequence is CASSGTSGAYEQYF. CDR3 nucleotides: TGTGCCAGCAGTGGGACTAGCGGGGCCTACGAGCAGTACTTC.

V and J are TRBV2 and TRBJ2-1; possibly TRBD1 for D (6 bases). Germline-derived CDR1 and CDR2 are SNHLY and FYNNEI. This CDR3 region has 16 residues. The V end was cut by 5 bases, the J end by 2 bases, with 16 bases between. CDR3 nucleotides: TGTGCCAGCAGTCATCCCCAGGGGATGGCCTACAATGAGCAGTTCTTC. It yields the protein CASSHPQGMAYNEQFF.

V gene TRBV9 combines with J gene TRBJ1-2; no firm D call. V lost 2 bases to trimming and J lost 4 bases, with 6 bases between them. Germline V gene data show CDR1 as SGDLS and CDR2 as YYNGEE. This CDR3 has 12 residues. The CDR3 DNA follows: TGTGCCAGCAGCGTCGGGTCCTATGGCTACACCTTC. This codes for CASSVGSYGYTF.

The V call is TRBV6-5, the J call TRBJ2-7, with 9 bases identical to TRBD2. J was trimmed by 5 bases and V by 7 bases; bases with no gene match: 12. This CDR3 is 15 amino acids long. The V gene's germline CDR1 is MNHEY and CDR2 SVGAGI. The CDR3 is CASTEGGLALDEQYF. For the CDR3, the DNA is TGTGCCAGCACCGAAGGGGGACTAGCATTAGACGAGCAGTACTTC.

The chain joins TRBV5-4 to TRBJ1-2; TRBD1 agrees at 8 bases. V was pared by 3 bases and J by 7 bases, with 8 bases of the junction left unmatched. The CDR3 is 14 amino acids. Germline V gene sequence: CDR1 SGHNT, CDR2 YYREEE (reference sequence). The CDR3 region has the DNA TGTGCCAGCAGCTCAGGGGGCTACCTATCTGGCTACACCTTC. Protein: CASSSGGYLSGYTF.

V and J are TRBV2 and TRBJ1-5; 8 bases line up with TRBD1. The J segment lost 4 bases and the V segment lost 4 bases, leaving 6 bases of the junction unmatched. The CDR3 is made up of 15 amino acids. From germline, CDR1 is SNHLY and CDR2 FYNNEI. CDR3 DNA: TGTGCCAGCAGTGTTATCACAGGGGGTAATCAGCCCCAGCATTTT. Amino acid sequence: CASSVITGGNQPQHF. The full variable domain, rest sourced from reference TRBV2 and TRBJ1-5, is EPEVTQTPSHQVTQMGQEVILRCVPISNHLYFYWYRQILGQKVEFLVSFYNNEISEKSEIFDDQFSVERPDGSNFTLKIRSTKLEDSAMYFCASSVITGGNQPQHFGDGTRLSIL.

The rearrangement joins TRBV2 to TRBJ2-7; TRBD1 agrees at 8 bases. This CDR3 is built from 13 residues. Per germline, CDR1 SNHLY and CDR2 FYNNEI. Unmatched junction bases numbered 3, after V lost 7 bases and J lost 1 base. CDR3 sequence: CASTGDRSYEQYF. The CDR3 nucleotides read TGTGCCAGCACGGGGGACAGGTCCTACGAGCAGTACTTC.

The CDR3 loop is CASSVRGDETQYF. In DNA form, the CDR3 reads TGTGCCAGCAGCGTACGCGGGGACGAGACCCAGTACTTC. The chain joins TRBV9 to TRBJ2-5, with D possibly TRBD2 on 6 matching bases. The CDR3 loop spans 13 amino acids. From germline, CDR1 is SGDLS and CDR2 YYNGEE. Trimming pared 1 base from V and 5 bases from J, leaving 9 bases between.

This clone occurred a few times. This chain links TRBV12-5 with TRBJ2-7, with a possible D match to TRBD2 (5 bases). The germline V and J ends were trimmed by 2 bases and 7 bases, with 6 bases remaining between them. This CDR3 comprises 11 residues. In germline, CDR1 is LGHNT, CDR2 FRNRAP. The CDR3 nucleotides read TGTGCTAGTGGTTTGACGGGAGAGCAGTACTTC. As protein: CASGLTGEQYF.

V usage is TRBV19 and J usage is TRBJ2-2; a weak D match, TRBD1 (6 bases). The CDR3 consists of 13 residues. V lost 1 base to trimming and J lost 8 bases, with 8 bases between them. CDR1 and CDR2 (germline): LNHDA, SQIVND (reference sequence). Here the CDR3 reads CASSIGGGGELFF. In DNA form, the CDR3 reads TGTGCCAGTAGTATAGGAGGGGGAGGGGAGCTGTTTTTT.